The clone carrying this T cell receptor (beta chain) was counted at least ten times. Its antigen remains unknown. Per germline, CDR1 MNHEY and CDR2 SVGAGI. This CDR3 is built from 14 residues. V lost 4 bases and J lost 4, with 11 bases in between. This record belongs to a study of regulatory T cells in long-lasting Graves disease. Study summary: Persistent cases were those of Graves' disease that involved over 5 years of antithyroid drugs with positive TSH receptor antibodies.

Through Arm-PCR of CDR3 regions and iRepertoire HTBI primers, TCR beta libraries were built. A single record per CDR3 protein comes from TCRdb applying MiXCR to the multiplex PCR reads. The data show fewer than 450,000 distinct CDR3 sequences, around 20% seen once. Notes on the study in general: Sampling was limited to peripheral blood rather than thyroid tissue. With persistent disease, TRBV28, TRBJ1-2 and TRBJ2-5 were the favored segments.

The time point denotes: persistent/refractory GD, antithyroid drugs over 5 years with positive TRAb. The TCR library was made from RNA extracted from PBMCs. The receptor comes from a female donor with Graves disease. The V gene is TRBV6-5, the J gene TRBJ1-5; D ambiguous. The specimen was peripheral blood mononuclear cells (PBMCs), collected when the disease was refractory, from a patient treated with antithyroid drugs. The CDR3 region is CASSSLDGNQPQHF. The CDR3 nucleotides are TGTGCCAGCAGTTCCCTCGACGGGAATCAGCCCCAGCATTTT.